This T cell receptor beta chain comes out of a study of T cell repertoires in cytomegalovirus infection. This CDR3 is built from 13 residues. V shed 9 bases, J shed 6 bases, and the junction held 9 bases outside the gene matches. Germline CDR1 is LNHDA and CDR2 is SQIVND (reference sequence). A single record per CDR3 protein comes from TCRdb applying MiXCR to the reads. The table lists about 400,000 distinct CDR3 sequences, 15% to 20% of them singletons. The material sequenced was PBMCs. The TCR comes from a human donor in good health (CMV status not recorded). Some clones in this sample may be carry-over from other donors' samples. The chain is built from TRBV19 and TRBJ2-7, with 9 positions matching TRBD1. The CDR3 coding sequence is TGTGCCAGCAGTGGGGGACAGGGTCGCGAGCAGTACTTC. This sequence encodes CASSGGQGREQYF.